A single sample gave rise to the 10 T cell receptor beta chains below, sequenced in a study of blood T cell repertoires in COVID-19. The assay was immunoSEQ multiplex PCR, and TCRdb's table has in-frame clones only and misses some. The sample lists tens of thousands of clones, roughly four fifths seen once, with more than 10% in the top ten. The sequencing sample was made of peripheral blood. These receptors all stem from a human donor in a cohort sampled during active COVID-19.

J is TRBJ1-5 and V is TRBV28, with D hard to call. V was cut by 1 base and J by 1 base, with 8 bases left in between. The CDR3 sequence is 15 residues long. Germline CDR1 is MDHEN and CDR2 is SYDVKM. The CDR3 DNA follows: TGTGCCAGCAGTTTATTGGGGAGGAGCAATCAGCCCCAGCATTTT. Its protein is CASSLLGRSNQPQHF.

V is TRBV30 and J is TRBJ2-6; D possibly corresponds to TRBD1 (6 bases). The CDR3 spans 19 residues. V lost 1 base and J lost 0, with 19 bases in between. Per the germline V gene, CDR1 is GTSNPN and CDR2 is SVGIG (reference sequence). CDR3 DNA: TGTGCCTGGAGTGGTCACATCGGACAGCTATACTCTGGGGCCAACGTCCTGACTTTC. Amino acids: CAWSGHIGQLYSGANVLTF. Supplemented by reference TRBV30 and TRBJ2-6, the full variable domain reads SQTIHQWPATLVQPVGSPLSLECTVEGTSNPNLYWYRQAAGRGLQLLFYSVGIGQISSEVPQNLSASRPQDRQFILSSKKLLLSDSGFYLCAWSGHIGQLYSGANVLTFGAGSRLTVL.

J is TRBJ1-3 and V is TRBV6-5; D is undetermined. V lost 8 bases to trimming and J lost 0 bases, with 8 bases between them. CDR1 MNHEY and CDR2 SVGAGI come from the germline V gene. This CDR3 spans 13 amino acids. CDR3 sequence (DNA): TGTGCCAGCGGACTCAGCTCTGGAAACACCATATATTTT. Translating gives CASGLSSGNTIYF.

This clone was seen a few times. DNA for the CDR3: TGTGCCAGCAGCATTTCCGGGACAGGGAATGAAAAACTGTTTTTT. It codes for CASSISGTGNEKLFF. The chain links TRBV7-8 to TRBJ1-4; 9 nucleotides line up with TRBD1. The V gene's germline CDR1 is SGHVS and CDR2 FQNEAQ. J gave up 5 bases and V 5 bases, and 6 bases lay outside the gene matches. The CDR3 runs to 15 residues.

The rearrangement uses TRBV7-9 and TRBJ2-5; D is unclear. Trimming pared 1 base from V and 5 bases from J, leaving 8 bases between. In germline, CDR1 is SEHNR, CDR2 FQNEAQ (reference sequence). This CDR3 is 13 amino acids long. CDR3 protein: CASSLGAVETQYF. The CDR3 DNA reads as TGTGCCAGCAGCTTAGGGGCAGTGGAGACCCAGTACTTC.

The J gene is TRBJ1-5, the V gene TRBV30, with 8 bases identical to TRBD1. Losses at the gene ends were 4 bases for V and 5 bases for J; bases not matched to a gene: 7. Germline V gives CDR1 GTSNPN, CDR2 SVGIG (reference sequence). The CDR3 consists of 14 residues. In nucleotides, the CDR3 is TGTGCCTGGAATCAAGGGACAGGTTATCAGCCCCAGCATTTT. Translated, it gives CAWNQGTGYQPQHF.

CDR3 in amino acids: CASSPGWGSGYNEQFF. Written as DNA, the CDR3 is TGTGCCAGCAGCCCCGGTTGGGGCTCCGGGTACAATGAGCAGTTCTTC. The genes are TRBV11-2 and TRBJ2-1; tentatively, D is TRBD1 (5 bases). The germline gives CDR1 SGHAT, CDR2 FQNNGV. The ends were cut back, 5 bases at V and 4 bases at J, with 18 bases in the middle. The CDR3 is made up of 16 amino acids.

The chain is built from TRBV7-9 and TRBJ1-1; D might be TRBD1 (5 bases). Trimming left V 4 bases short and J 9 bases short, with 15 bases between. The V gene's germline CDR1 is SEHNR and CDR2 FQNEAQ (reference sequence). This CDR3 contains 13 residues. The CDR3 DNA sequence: TGTGCCAGCAGCTCGGCGGGGACCGCCCAAGCTTTCTTT. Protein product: CASSSAGTAQAFF.

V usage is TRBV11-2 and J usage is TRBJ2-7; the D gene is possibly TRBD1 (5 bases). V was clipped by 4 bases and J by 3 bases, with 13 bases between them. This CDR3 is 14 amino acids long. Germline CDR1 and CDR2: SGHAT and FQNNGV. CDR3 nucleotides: TGTGCCAGCAGCTCGGAGACAGATTTCTACGAGCAGTACTTC. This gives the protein CASSSETDFYEQYF.

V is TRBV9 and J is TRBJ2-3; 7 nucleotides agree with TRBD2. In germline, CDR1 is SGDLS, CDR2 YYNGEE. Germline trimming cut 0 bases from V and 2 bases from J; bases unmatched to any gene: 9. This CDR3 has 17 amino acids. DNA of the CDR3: TGTGCCAGCAGCGTAGAGGAGGTAGCGGGTGCCACAGATACGCAGTATTTT. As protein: CASSVEEVAGATDTQYF.